The 21 T cell receptor beta chains listed next were all sequenced from one sample in a study of blood T cell repertoires in COVID-19. Generated by immunoSEQ multiplex PCR, the TCRdb table keeps only in-frame clones and is missing some. This repertoire shows under 90,000 clones, around 85% found once; its top ten account for roughly 15%. Material for sequencing was peripheral blood. These receptors were obtained from a woman aged 80 or over with active or convalescent COVID-19.

V is TRBV3-1 (or the pseudogene TRBV3-2) and J is TRBJ2-5; D might be TRBD2 (5 bases). Germline V CDR1 and CDR2: LGHDT, YNNKEL (reference sequence). The CDR3 is 14 amino acids. V was trimmed by 2 bases and J by 2 bases, leaving 9 bases between them. CDR3 sequence: CASSQLSGQETQYF. In DNA, the CDR3 is TGTGCCAGCAGCCAACTATCGGGGCAAGAGACCCAGTACTTC.

V gene TRBV5-6 combines with J gene TRBJ2-3; no reliable D call. The CDR3 sequence is 13 residues long. CDR1 is SGHDT, CDR2 YYEEEE, per germline. Trimming cost V 5 bases and J 2 bases, with 9 bases left between them. CDR3 coding DNA: TGTGCCAGCAGGCGAGAGAACACAGATACGCAGTATTTT. It yields the protein CASRRENTDTQYF.

This chain links TRBV10-3 with TRBJ2-1, with D possibly matching TRBD2 (5 bases). The V gene lost 6 bases and the J gene lost 0 bases, with 9 bases spanning the gap. The germline V gene encodes CDR1 ENHRY and CDR2 SYGVKD. This CDR3 has 14 residues. CDR3 sequence reads: CAIRRASSYNEQFF. CDR3 DNA: TGTGCCATCAGGAGGGCGAGCTCCTACAATGAGCAGTTCTTC.

This clone was detected only once. The chain uses TRBV27 and TRBJ1-2; 8 bases fit TRBD1. Germline CDR1 MNHEY, CDR2 SMNVEV (reference sequence). V trimming: 2 bases; J trimming: 1 base; junction bases outside the gene matches: 12. The CDR3 extends over 18 amino acids. The CDR3, as DNA: TGTGCCAGCAGTTTAAGGACAGGGCGGGGACGCTTTAACTATGGCTACACCTTC. It translates to CASSLRTGRGRFNYGYTF.

V is TRBV21-1 and J is TRBJ2-3; the DNA was not compared with TRBD2, the D call given in the table. TRBV21-1 is classified as a pseudogene. The CDR3 has 20 residues. The CDR3 reads CASSKVIGFVAGGDTDTQYF. CDR3 sequence (DNA): TGTGCCAGCAGCAAAGTCATTGGGTTCGTAGCGGGGGGGGACACAGATACGCAGTATTTT.

The chain combines TRBV20-1 with TRBJ1-2; D ambiguous. Germline V gene lookup returns CDR1 DFQATT and CDR2 SNEGSKA (reference sequence). This CDR3 region has 11 residues. Trimming took 5 bases from V and 4 from J, leaving 8 bases between them. CDR3 DNA sequence: TGCAGTGCTGTGGTAGCCTATGGCTACACCTTC. Translated, it gives CSAVVAYGYTF.

The chain carries TRBV11-3 and TRBJ2-5; weak D call: TRBD1 (5 bases). The CDR3 covers 15 residues. Trimming stripped 2 bases from V and 7 bases from J, with 17 bases between. CDR1 SGHNT and CDR2 YENEEA come from the germline V gene. In DNA, the CDR3 is TGTGCCAGCAGCTTACAGGGAACTACTCCTGCGACCCAGTACTTC. It specifies CASSLQGTTPATQYF. The whole variable domain, remainder taken from reference TRBV11-3 and TRBJ2-5, is EAGVVQSPRYKIIEKKQPVAFWCNPISGHNTLYWYLQNLGQGPELLIRYENEEAVDDSQLPKDRFSAERLKGVDSTLKIQPAELGDSAVYLCASSLQGTTPATQYFGPGTRLLVL.

The rearrangement links TRBV15 to TRBJ2-3; no firm D call. This CDR3 is built from 15 residues. CDR1 is LNHNV and CDR2 is YYDKDF in the germline V gene (reference sequence). V was clipped by 1 base and J by 1 base, with 9 bases between them. CDR3 protein: CATSRVVLGTDTQYF. CDR3 sequence (DNA): TGTGCCACCAGCAGAGTAGTCCTAGGCACAGATACGCAGTATTTT.

V and J are TRBV7-8 and TRBJ1-2; TRBD1 matches 10 bases. Germline CDR1 and CDR2: SGHVS and FQNEAQ. The CDR3 sequence is 15 residues long. J lost 4 bases, V lost 3 bases, and 5 bases had no gene match. As DNA, the CDR3 is TGTGCCAGCAGCTTGAGGGGACAGGGGCCCTATGGCTACACCTTC. This codes for CASSLRGQGPYGYTF.

This chain connects TRBV28 to TRBJ1-3, with 10 bases aligning to TRBD1. V dropped 5 bases and J dropped 8; count of bases not matched to a gene: 9. The CDR3 contains 15 residues. Germline-derived CDR1 and CDR2 are MDHEN and SYDVKM. The CDR3, as DNA: TGTGCCAGCAGTACCCTGGGACAGGGGTTTTACACCATATATTTT. This codes for CASSTLGQGFYTIYF.

The chain couples TRBV7-2 to TRBJ2-5; 7 nucleotides match TRBD1. The trim removed 7 bases at V and 2 bases at J, leaving 7 bases unmatched. Germline V gives CDR1 SGHTA, CDR2 FQGNSA. This CDR3 is built from 14 residues. The CDR3 nucleotides are TGTGCCAGCAATTATAGGGGGCTACAAGAGACCCAGTACTTC. This translates into CASNYRGLQETQYF.

This clone was recorded once. The V and J genes are TRBV25-1 and TRBJ1-1; the match to TRBD1 covers 8 bases. This CDR3 is built from 11 residues. Trimming took 8 bases from V and 9 from J; bases not matched to a gene: 5. Germline values: CDR1 MGHDK, CDR2 SYGVNS. The CDR3 loop reads CASGQGRQAFF. For the CDR3, the DNA is TGTGCCAGCGGACAGGGAAGGCAAGCTTTCTTT.

This chain joins TRBV6-5 and TRBJ1-3; 7 bases are a match to TRBD1. The CDR3 has 15 residues. The V gene end was trimmed by 0 bases and the J gene end by 2 bases; junction bases not matched to a gene: 1. The germline V gene has CDR1 MNHEY and CDR2 SVGAGI. The CDR3 region has the DNA TGTGCCAGCAGTTACTCGGGGACAGCTGGAAACACCATATATTTT. Translation: CASSYSGTAGNTIYF.

The J gene is TRBJ1-5, the V gene TRBV28; D is perhaps TRBD1 (5 bases). Between the trimmed V and J ends, which lost 3 bases and 6 bases, there was a span of 6 bases. Germline V CDR1 and CDR2: MDHEN, SYDVKM. This CDR3 is 12 amino acids long. This chain's CDR3 is CASSFGAQPQHF. The CDR3 bases are TGTGCCAGCAGTTTTGGGGCTCAGCCCCAGCATTTT.

This chain uses TRBV3-1 (or the pseudogene TRBV3-2) with TRBJ1-2, with 10 nucleotides matching TRBD1. The CDR3 loop spans 17 amino acids. V was clipped by 3 bases and J by 3 bases; unmatched bases: 10. Germline CDR1 LGHDT, CDR2 YNNKEL (reference sequence). Here the CDR3 reads CASSHDDRGLFYYGYTF. In DNA, the CDR3 is TGTGCCAGCAGCCATGACGACAGGGGGCTTTTTTACTATGGCTACACCTTC.

The chain joins TRBV27 to TRBJ2-2; possibly TRBD2 for D (6 bases). Germline V gene data show CDR1 as MNHEY and CDR2 as SMNVEV (reference sequence). The CDR3 is 15 amino acids. V dropped 8 bases and J dropped 9 bases, with 22 bases sitting between them. The CDR3 region is CASYSYRDFRWELFF. CDR3 DNA sequence: TGTGCCAGCTACTCTTATAGGGACTTCCGGTGGGAGCTGTTTTTT.

The chain recombines TRBV18 with TRBJ1-5; no reliable D call. The V end lost 2 bases, the J end lost 0 bases, and 11 bases lay between the germline ends. CDR3 length: 16 residues. Germline CDR1 KGHSH, CDR2 LQKENI. The chain's CDR3 is CASSPGSANSNQPQHF. The DNA for the CDR3 is TGTGCCAGCTCACCAGGTTCTGCGAATAGCAATCAGCCCCAGCATTTT.

V and J are TRBV5-1 and TRBJ2-3; 7 bases align to TRBD1. Germline V gene data show CDR1 as SGHRS and CDR2 as YFSETQ. V gave up 0 bases and J gave up 2 bases; unmatched junction bases: 6. CDR3 length equals 16 residues. The DNA of the CDR3 is TGCGCCAGCAGCTTGGCCGTGACAGGGCCCACAGATACGCAGTATTTT. Its translation is CASSLAVTGPTDTQYF.

J is TRBJ1-6 and V is TRBV4-1; TRBD1 aligns across 7 bases. The germline gives CDR1 MGHRA, CDR2 YSYEKL. The CDR3 is 16 amino acids. V lost 2 bases to trimming and J lost 8 bases; unmatched junction nucleotides: 9. In nucleotides, the CDR3 is TGCGCCAGCAGCCAATTGAGTAACAGGGGCGATTCACCCCTCCACTTT. Translation: CASSQLSNRGDSPLHF.

This chain links TRBV9 with TRBJ2-2; 11 positions match TRBD2. The CDR3 contains 18 residues. Germline CDR1 reads SGDLS; CDR2 reads YYNGEE. The V gene end was trimmed by 2 bases and the J gene end by 1 base; junction bases not matched to a gene: 7. The chain's CDR3 is CASSVRAGLAGNTGELFF. The CDR3 DNA reads TGTGCCAGCAGCGTCAGGGCCGGACTAGCGGGGAACACCGGGGAGCTGTTTTTT.

The rearrangement uses TRBV7-2 and TRBJ2-1, with D maybe TRBD1 (5 bases). Germline CDR1 SGHTA, CDR2 FQGNSA. This CDR3 spans 15 amino acids. V was shortened by 3 bases and J by 6 bases, with 15 bases between the two germline ends. The chain's CDR3 is CASSFFRVTGNEQFF. For the CDR3, the DNA is TGTGCCAGCAGCTTCTTTCGGGTCACAGGCAATGAGCAGTTCTTC.